The 31 T cell receptor beta chains below all came from one sample that was sequenced in a study of memory CD4+ T cells and cytomegalovirus serostatus. TCRdb keeps only in-frame clones here, not all; method: immunoSEQ multiplex PCR. The sample lists approximately 41,000 clones, 76% occurring once. The sort gate was single viable CD3+CD4+CD8-CD45RO+ cells for memory CD4+ T cells. The sample taken for sequencing was memory CD4+ T cells from blood. These receptors originate from an adult in good health and CMV-seronegative.

CDR3 sequence (DNA): TGTGCCAGCAGCTCCCAGGGGGCCATGAACACTGAAGCTTTCTTT. Amino acids: CASSSQGAMNTEAFF. The V and J genes are TRBV7-2 and TRBJ1-1, with 8 bases lining up with TRBD1. V was clipped by 4 bases and J by 0 bases; unmatched bases: 4. The CDR3 is 15 residues long. Germline CDR1 is SGHTA and CDR2 is FQGNSA.

The V call is TRBV6-6, the J call TRBJ2-1; either TRBD1 or TRBD2 may supply D (5 bases each). The V and J ends lost 1 base and 5 bases respectively, with 9 bases between them. The V gene's germline CDR1 is MNHNY and CDR2 SVGAGI (reference sequence). This CDR3 has 14 amino acids. CDR3 amino acids: CASSYLRGDNEQFF. The CDR3 DNA reads as TGTGCCAGCAGTTACTTGCGAGGGGACAATGAGCAGTTCTTC.

This clone was seen only a few times. J is TRBJ1-1 and V is TRBV20-1; D is unclear. This CDR3 contains 11 residues. Germline-derived CDR1 and CDR2 are DFQATT and SNEGSKA (reference sequence). V lost 2 bases and J lost 5, with 6 bases in between. The CDR3 bases are TGCAGTGCTAGACGGTTAACTGAAGCTTTCTTT. This codes for CSARRLTEAFF.

This clone was counted once. This rearrangement joins TRBV2 to TRBJ2-2; D not certain. CDR1 SNHLY and CDR2 FYNNEI come from the germline V gene. This CDR3 comprises 14 residues. V was cut by 2 bases and J by 5 bases, with 9 bases left in between. In DNA form, the CDR3 reads TGTGCCAGCAGTGAACTGAAGGGAACCGGGGAGCTGTTTTTT. Protein sequence: CASSELKGTGELFF.

The chain joins TRBV18 to TRBJ1-2; TRBD1 aligns across 10 bases. Germline loops: CDR1 KGHSH, CDR2 LQKENI. This CDR3 region has 14 residues. V was pared by 6 bases and J by 4 bases, with 5 bases of the junction left unmatched. CDR3 in amino acids: CASSGTGALYGYTF. CDR3 nucleotide sequence: TGTGCCAGCTCCGGGACAGGGGCTCTCTATGGCTACACCTTC.

Here the CDR3 reads CASSNPRGKTQYF. The DNA of the CDR3 is TGTGCCAGCAGCAACCCCCGGGGAAAGACCCAGTACTTC. This chain uses TRBV21-1 with TRBJ2-5; TRBD2, the table's D call, lacks a check against the DNA. TRBV21-1 is flagged as a pseudogene. This CDR3 is built from 13 residues.

V gene TRBV6-6 combines with J gene TRBJ1-1; unclear D gene. The CDR3 consists of 13 residues. V was cut by 6 bases and J by 4 bases, with 12 bases left in between. Germline loops: CDR1 MNHNY, CDR2 SVGAGI (reference sequence). CDR3 region: CASSPRVSTEAFF. CDR3 nucleotide sequence: TGTGCCAGCAGCCCCAGAGTCTCCACTGAAGCTTTCTTT.

This clone was found a few times. V is TRBV4-3 and J is TRBJ1-3; 9 bases match TRBD1. There are 19 residues in the CDR3. Germline CDR1 LGHNA, CDR2 YSLEER. With 0 bases clipped from V and 0 bases from J, the junction kept 9 bases outside the gene matches. The CDR3 region is CASSQEGQGNLGSGNTIYF. CDR3 DNA: TGCGCCAGCAGCCAAGAGGGACAGGGCAATCTAGGCTCTGGAAACACCATATATTTT.

The rearrangement links TRBV2 to TRBJ2-1; possible D gene TRBD2, 7 bases. V was pared by 5 bases and J by 14 bases, with 16 bases between. Germline lookup yields CDR1 SNHLY and CDR2 FYNNEI. This CDR3 is 12 amino acids long. Here the CDR3 reads CASSPRTRGEFF. DNA of the CDR3: TGTGCCAGCAGTCCCCGGACTAGGGGGGAGTTCTTC. Full variable domain (outside the CDR3, taken from reference TRBV2 and TRBJ2-1): EPEVTQTPSHQVTQMGQEVILRCVPISNHLYFYWYRQILGQKVEFLVSFYNNEISEKSEIFDDQFSVERPDGSNFTLKIRSTKLEDSAMYFCASSPRTRGEFFGPGTRLTVL.

This chain uses TRBV6-5 with TRBJ1-2; D may be TRBD1 (6 bases). The ends were cut back, 0 bases at V and 7 bases at J, with 12 bases in the middle. The CDR3 has 14 residues. The germline CDR1 and CDR2 sequences are MNHEY and SVGAGI. In DNA, the CDR3 is TGTGCCAGCAGTTACTCGGACAGTCGCGGTGGCTACACCTTC. Encoded protein: CASSYSDSRGGYTF.

The chain carries TRBV15 and TRBJ1-5; D unclear. V was pared by 1 base and J by 0 bases, with 10 bases between. This CDR3 comprises 16 residues. Germline CDR1 reads LNHNV; CDR2 reads YYDKDF (reference sequence). CDR3 protein: CATSRVRTNSNQPQHF. CDR3 nucleotide sequence: TGTGCCACCAGCAGAGTTAGGACGAATAGCAATCAGCCCCAGCATTTT. The entire variable domain, with the rest obtained from reference TRBV15 and TRBJ1-5, is as follows: DAMVIQNPRYQVTQFGKPVTLSCSQTLNHNVMYWYQQKSSQAPKLLFHYYDKDFNNEADTPDNFQSRRPNTSFCFLDIRSPGLGDTAMYLCATSRVRTNSNQPQHFGDGTRLSIL.

This clone has only a few counts. The chain couples TRBV18 to TRBJ1-1, with a possible D match to TRBD1 (5 bases). This CDR3 is 13 amino acids long. Germline CDR1 KGHSH, CDR2 LQKENI. The ends were cut back, 6 bases at V and 3 bases at J, with 11 bases in the middle. CDR3 DNA: TGTGCCAGCTCCCGGGGGGGGGACACTGAAGCTTTCTTT. It codes for CASSRGGDTEAFF.

The chain is built from TRBV28 and TRBJ2-7; weak D call: TRBD2 (6 bases). Per the germline V gene, CDR1 is MDHEN and CDR2 is SYDVKM. The ends were cut back, 1 base at V and 6 bases at J, with 13 bases in the middle. The CDR3 runs to 14 residues. CDR3 region: CASSLLARDGEQYF. The CDR3 DNA sequence: TGTGCCAGCAGTTTATTGGCGCGGGATGGCGAGCAGTACTTC.

The chain recombines TRBV2 with TRBJ2-1; 9 bases line up with TRBD2. Germline V gene sequence: CDR1 SNHLY, CDR2 FYNNEI. The CDR3 length is 13 residues. The ends lost 11 bases at V and 6 bases at J; junction bases unmatched: 8. The DNA of the CDR3 is TGTGCCTGCCAAAAGCGGGAGGCCAATGAGCAGTTCTTC. Translating gives CACQKREANEQFF.

This clone was recorded once. The genes are TRBV15 and TRBJ1-4; 10 bases are a match to TRBD1. CDR1 LNHNV and CDR2 YYDKDF come from the germline V gene (reference sequence). The CDR3 has 15 amino acids. V was clipped by 3 bases and J by 8 bases; unmatched bases: 6. CDR3 DNA sequence: TGTGCCACCAGCAGCCGGACAGGGGGAGAGGAAAAACTGTTTTTT. It codes for CATSSRTGGEEKLFF.

The sample holds one count of this clone. The rearrangement links TRBV19 to TRBJ1-4; possible D gene TRBD1, 5 bases. The germline V gene encodes CDR1 LNHDA and CDR2 SQIVND (reference sequence). CDR3 length equals 14 residues. V gave up 4 bases and J gave up 3 bases, with 9 bases separating them. As DNA, the CDR3 is TGTGCCAGTAGTACGGGGGTGGCTAATGAAAAACTGTTTTTT. Translating gives CASSTGVANEKLFF.

This chain uses TRBV19 with TRBJ2-1; D is uncertain. This CDR3 spans 14 amino acids. CDR1 LNHDA and CDR2 SQIVND come from the germline V gene (reference sequence). Trimming took 3 bases from V and 5 from J, leaving 11 bases between them. The CDR3 spells CASSIRPAHNEQFF. For the CDR3, the DNA is TGTGCCAGTAGTATTAGGCCAGCGCACAATGAGCAGTTCTTC.

The chain employs TRBV4-3 and TRBJ2-6, with no clear D. The germline gives CDR1 LGHNA, CDR2 YSLEER. Between the trimmed V and J ends, which lost 2 bases and 0 bases, there was a span of 8 bases. The CDR3 has 16 amino acids. This chain's CDR3 is CASSQLLGSGANVLTF. CDR3 nucleotides: TGCGCCAGCAGCCAATTGTTGGGCTCTGGGGCCAACGTCCTGACTTTC.

This clone occurred once. The CDR3 DNA sequence: TGTGCCAGCAGACCCCGGACAGGGGCGGTAATGAACACTGAAGCTTTCTTT. Translating it yields CASRPRTGAVMNTEAFF. The genes are TRBV7-9 and TRBJ1-1, with 9 bases identical to TRBD1. With 6 bases clipped from V and 0 bases from J, the junction kept 11 bases outside the gene matches. The CDR3 covers 17 residues. Germline V gives CDR1 SEHNR, CDR2 FQNEAQ (reference sequence).

J is TRBJ1-5 and V is TRBV5-5; TRBD1 is a possible D gene (6 bases). The CDR3 has 15 residues. Germline lookup yields CDR1 SGHKS and CDR2 YYEKEE (reference sequence). Trimming removed 3 bases at V and 4 bases at J, with 14 bases between. As DNA, the CDR3 is TGTGCCAGCAGCTGGGGCGGGGGGCAGAATCAGCCCCAGCATTTT. It translates to CASSWGGGQNQPQHF. The full variable domain, rest sourced from reference TRBV5-5 and TRBJ1-5, is DAGVTQSPTHLIKTRGQQVTLRCSPISGHKSVSWYQQVLGQGPQFIFQYYEKEERGRGNFPDRFSARQFPNYSSELNVNALLLGDSALYLCASSWGGGQNQPQHFGDGTRLSIL.

The chain employs TRBV2 and TRBJ2-2, with D hard to call. The CDR3 loop spans 15 amino acids. In germline, CDR1 is SNHLY, CDR2 FYNNEI. V lost 4 bases and J lost 7, with 16 bases in between. CDR3 protein: CASSVIATAGGELFF. CDR3 bases: TGTGCCAGCAGTGTGATCGCCACGGCAGGCGGGGAGCTGTTTTTT.

This clone appeared once. In nucleotides, the CDR3 is TGCGCCAGCAGCTTGATCGGGACACAAGATGAAAAACTGTTTTTT. Its protein is CASSLIGTQDEKLFF. V gene TRBV5-1 combines with J gene TRBJ1-4; D perhaps matches TRBD1 (6 bases). Trimming took 1 base from V and 6 from J, leaving 13 bases between them. In germline, CDR1 is SGHRS, CDR2 YFSETQ. The CDR3 loop spans 15 amino acids.

This clone occurred once. Written as DNA, the CDR3 is TGTGCCAGCAGTGAAGGATACGGGGCATCTTACGAGCAGTACTTC. Protein sequence: CASSEGYGASYEQYF. This chain uses TRBV6-1 with TRBJ2-7, with D perhaps assigned TRBD1 or TRBD2 (5 bases each). Germline V lookup: CDR1 MNHNS, CDR2 SASEGT. V dropped 1 base and J dropped 4 bases, with 14 bases sitting between them. The CDR3 totals 15 residues.

The chain joins TRBV5-4 to TRBJ2-1; 14 bases agree with TRBD2. This CDR3 has 17 amino acids. Trimming cost V 4 bases and J 0 bases; bases outside gene matches: 3. Germline V gene lookup returns CDR1 SGHNT and CDR2 YYREEE (reference sequence). The CDR3 coding sequence is TGTGCCAGCAGCCCAGGGACTAGCGGGAGCTCCTACAATGAGCAGTTCTTC. This codes for CASSPGTSGSSYNEQFF.

The J gene is TRBJ2-7, the V gene TRBV2; D unclear. The germline V and J ends were trimmed by 6 bases and 3 bases, with 9 bases remaining between them. The CDR3 has 12 residues. Germline V gene data show CDR1 as SNHLY and CDR2 as FYNNEI. CDR3 residues: CASRGYIYEQYF. CDR3 DNA: TGTGCCAGCAGGGGCTATATCTACGAGCAGTACTTC.

The CDR3 region is CASSYPGTSGTDTQYF. The CDR3 nucleotides read TGTGCCAGCAGTTACCCCGGGACTAGCGGCACAGATACGCAGTATTTT. The rearrangement uses TRBV6-6 and TRBJ2-3, with 10 bases matching TRBD2. Germline V lookup: CDR1 MNHNY, CDR2 SVGAGI (reference sequence). J was trimmed by 1 base and V by 2 bases; bases with no gene match: 3. The CDR3 spans 16 residues.

The chain is built from TRBV10-3 and TRBJ2-1; TRBD2 agrees at 10 bases. The CDR3 totals 17 residues. With V trimmed by 0 bases and J by 8 bases, 10 bases remained unmatched. Germline V lookup: CDR1 ENHRY, CDR2 SYGVKD. The CDR3 region is CAISESWASGRKDEQFF. The DNA of the CDR3 is TGTGCCATCAGTGAGTCATGGGCTAGCGGGAGAAAGGATGAGCAGTTCTTC.

This sequence joins TRBV7-9 and TRBJ2-5, with D perhaps given as TRBD1 or TRBD2 (5 bases each). V lost 5 bases and J 4 bases, leaving 26 bases between the germline ends. CDR3 length: 18 amino acids. CDR1 and CDR2 (germline): SEHNR, FQNEAQ (reference sequence). CDR3: CASSTSRPRSGGRETQYF. CDR3 coding DNA: TGTGCCAGCAGCACCTCCCGCCCCCGTTCTGGGGGACGAGAGACCCAGTACTTC.

The chain couples TRBV6-6 to TRBJ2-1, with D maybe TRBD2 (5 bases). V lost 2 bases, J lost 0 bases, and 8 bases lay in between. This CDR3 region has 15 residues. Germline assignment: CDR1 MNHNY and CDR2 SVGAGI (reference sequence). CDR3: CASSYEGNSYNEQFF. The CDR3 DNA sequence: TGTGCCAGCAGTTACGAGGGTAACTCCTACAATGAGCAGTTCTTC.

This rearrangement joins TRBV11-1 to TRBJ1-2; the D gene is possibly TRBD1 (5 bases). With 10 bases removed from V and 4 bases from J, the gap between germline ends came to 19 bases. The germline V gene has CDR1 SGHAT and CDR2 FQDESV (reference sequence). The CDR3 is 14 residues long. The CDR3 region is CATGRDRRAYGYTF. The CDR3 bases are TGTGCCACCGGCCGGGACCGACGAGCCTATGGCTACACCTTC.

This clone occurred once. The chain couples TRBV30 to TRBJ1-2; D remains ambiguous. V was trimmed by 0 bases and J by 0 bases, leaving 11 bases between them. In germline, CDR1 is GTSNPN, CDR2 SVGIG (reference sequence). The CDR3 covers 15 residues. The CDR3: CAWSVFLPANYGYTF. The DNA for the CDR3 is TGTGCCTGGAGTGTATTTTTGCCAGCTAACTATGGCTACACCTTC.